This entry describes one TCR beta chain. Its antigen is unknown. Second-dose intervals of approximately 4 or approximately 12 weeks were pooled. Profiled with immunoSEQ multiplex PCR; TCRdb holds only in-frame clones, not every one. Here the sample spans some 130,000 clones, 90% to 95% being singletons. This sample is drawn from a study of T cell responses to AZD1222 COVID-19 vaccine. Study-level results: Regions left unmutated in variants are reportedly the target of nearly half of spike-specific TCRs. After two AZD1222 doses, spike-specific TCR breadth and depth rose versus day 0. Donors were largely white British and mainly female; clonal diversity was possibly underestimated.

V lost 4 bases to trimming and J lost 1 base, with 7 bases between them. The CDR3 spans 13 residues. The germline CDR1 and CDR2 sequences are KGHSH and LQKENI. This TCR came from an adult who received the AZD1222 COVID-19 vaccine. The V call is TRBV18, the J call TRBJ1-1; D remains ambiguous. The material was peripheral blood, obtained 28 days after the second AZD1222 dose. The CDR3 nucleotides read TGTGCCAGCTCACTCGATGGGAACACTGAAGCTTTCTTT. Translation gives CASSLDGNTEAFF.